This TCR beta chain was documented in a study of identical twins. Study-level points and caveats: A cross-sectional statistical analysis, not follow-up of the same donors, supported the conclusions. Memory repertoires lacked the insertion deficit that abundant cord blood beta clonotypes showed. Within beta out-of-frame sequences, the excess sharing observed between twins was weaker.

The V and J ends lost 6 bases and 5 bases respectively, with 16 bases between them. The CDR3 has 15 residues. Germline CDR1 is MNHEY and CDR2 is SMNVEV (reference sequence). This clonotype was observed a handful of times. Its specificity is unknown. Template switching added a universal primer site; cDNA carried unique molecular identifiers. Using its own MiXCR run on the 5' RACE reads, TCRdb lists one record per CDR3 protein. The sample carries 540,000 or so distinct CDR3 sequences, approximately 20% recorded once. The sample also formed part of further work on yellow fever vaccine responses in identical twins.

Sequenced material: CD4+ T cells sorted from blood. The J gene is TRBJ2-2, the V gene TRBV27; D possibly corresponds to TRBD1 (5 bases). The origin of this receptor is a woman aged 18-35 years in good health. The DNA for the CDR3 is TGTGCCAGCAGACCCATGGGGCGTAGTACCGGGGAGCTGTTTTTT. It codes for CASRPMGRSTGELFF.